Included here is one T cell receptor beta chain sequence, with context. This sample was taken from a study of blood T cell repertoires in COVID-19. Turning to the study itself: Sources were T cells, B-cell-depleted T cells, or PBMCs; the material itself was cDNA or gDNA.

TCRdb's table, derived via immunoSEQ multiplex PCR, lists solely in-frame clones and lacks some. This sample has some 450,000 clones, with about 87% found just once. V gave up 4 bases and J gave up 5 bases; unmatched junction bases: 5. Germline CDR1 SNHLY, CDR2 FYNNEI. The CDR3 runs to 15 residues. This TCR came from a man between 18 and 35 years old with COVID-19, enrolled during active disease. This chain joins TRBV2 and TRBJ1-2, with 12 bases matching TRBD1. The sample taken for sequencing was peripheral blood. CDR3 sequence: CASSVGTGGGYGYTF. The CDR3 DNA follows: TGTGCCAGCAGTGTGGGGACAGGGGGCGGGTATGGCTACACCTTC.